This TCR beta chain was obtained from a study of PD-L1 blockade in urothelial cancer. Study background: Atezolizumab at 1,200 mg intravenously every 3 weeks was started by patients at some point between 2014 and 2015.

Indicated time point: peripheral blood 6 weeks after treatment start. Patients in the study were battling locally advanced or metastatic urothelial carcinoma. This CDR3 is built from 16 residues. V lost 1 base to trimming and J lost 4 bases; unmatched junction nucleotides: 5. Germline V lookup: CDR1 SGHTA, CDR2 FQGNSA. Using immunoSEQ multiplex PCR, the repertoire was profiled, and TCRdb retains in-frame clones only, with some absent. This table has about 110,000 clones, approximately 90% appearing once. This clone has only one observation. The antigen is undetermined. Whole-study results and caveats: Pretreatment blood TCR clonality under the median forecast improved survival. Patients with durable benefit had greater blood expansion of tumor-associated TCR clones 3 weeks into treatment.

The sequences come from PBMCs, collected around atezolizumab (anti-PD-L1) treatment. This receptor was identified in a man aged 55 to 70 with urothelial cancer. The chain carries TRBV7-2 and TRBJ1-5; 9 nucleotides align to TRBD1. CDR3 protein: CASSLGTGGFNQPQHF. CDR3 in DNA: TGTGCCAGCAGCTTAGGCACAGGGGGCTTTAATCAGCCCCAGCATTTT. The variable domain in full, completed from reference TRBV7-2 and TRBJ1-5, reads GAGVSQSPSNKVTEKGKDVELRCDPISGHTALYWYRQSLGQGLEFLIYFQGNSAPDKSGLPSDRFSAERTGGSVSTLTIQRTQQEDSAVYLCASSLGTGGFNQPQHFGDGTRLSIL.